This TCR beta chain was captured in a study of regulatory and conventional T cells in RAG deficiency. Details on this clone: Its antigen is unidentified.

The CDR3 runs 14 residues. Germline lookup yields CDR1 SGHKS and CDR2 YYEKEE (reference sequence). V was shortened by 3 bases and J by 4 bases, with 13 bases between the two germline ends. Study-wide findings and caveats: Patient subsets had shorter CDR3s; Omenn Treg-Tconv overlap exceeded 90%. RAG-deficient patients showed markedly lower Shannon entropy and higher Simpson indices than control T-cell subsets. Other subsets showed approximately 9.6-fold reductions, but Treg unique TCR beta sequences fell approximately 90-fold in these patients.

Regulatory T cells were sorted from blood as CD4+ CD25-high CD127-low cells. The repertoire was sequenced with immunoSEQ multiplex PCR; TCRdb's copy has only in-frame clones and lacks some. This table holds about 9,500 clones, 89% found once. These data are also associated with another study on regulatory T cells. From that second work: The PCR used 52 TRBV and 13 TRBJ primers.

The chain employs TRBV5-5 and TRBJ1-2; tentatively, D is TRBD1 (5 bases). This receptor was identified in a human donor in good health. Sequencing was performed on Tregs sorted from blood. The CDR3: CASSWGGGFYGYTF. In DNA form, the CDR3 reads TGTGCCAGCAGCTGGGGTGGGGGTTTCTATGGCTACACCTTC. The variable domain in full, completed from reference TRBV5-5 and TRBJ1-2, reads DAGVTQSPTHLIKTRGQQVTLRCSPISGHKSVSWYQQVLGQGPQFIFQYYEKEERGRGNFPDRFSARQFPNYSSELNVNALLLGDSALYLCASSWGGGFYGYTFGSGTRLTVV.